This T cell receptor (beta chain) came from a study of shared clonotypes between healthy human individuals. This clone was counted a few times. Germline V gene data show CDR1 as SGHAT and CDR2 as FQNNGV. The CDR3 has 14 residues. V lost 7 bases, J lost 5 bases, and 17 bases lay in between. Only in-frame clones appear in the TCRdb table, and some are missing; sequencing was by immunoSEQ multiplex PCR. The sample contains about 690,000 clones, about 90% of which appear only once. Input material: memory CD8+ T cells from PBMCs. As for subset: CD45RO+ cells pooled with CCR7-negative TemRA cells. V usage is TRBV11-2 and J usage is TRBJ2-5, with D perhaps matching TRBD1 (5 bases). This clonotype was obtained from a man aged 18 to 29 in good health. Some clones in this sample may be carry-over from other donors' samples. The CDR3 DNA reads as TGTGCCAGCACCTCATACAGGTCCCTCGAGACCCAGTACTTC. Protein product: CASTSYRSLETQYF.